These 18 T cell receptor beta chains came from one sample sequenced in a study of T cells in Graves' hyperthyroidism and ophthalmopathy. The TCR beta CDR3 regions underwent amplification using RNA transcripts as the source. RT-PCR in the first round (using the HTBI primer set) targeted the TCR CDR3. MiXCR was run by TCRdb on the multiplex PCR reads, yielding one entry per CDR3 protein. In the table there are fewer than 250,000 distinct CDR3 sequences, about 17% of which are singletons. Source material: blood. These receptors originate from a woman aged 18 to 35 with Graves' ophthalmopathy.

DNA of the CDR3: TGCAGTGCTAGACCCGGGGAGGGTTTAAATGAGCAGTTCTTC. Translating gives CSARPGEGLNEQFF. The rearrangement joins TRBV20-1 to TRBJ2-1; 7 bases fit TRBD2. V was clipped by 2 bases and J by 7 bases; unmatched bases: 8. This CDR3 comprises 14 residues. Germline V CDR1 and CDR2: DFQATT, SNEGSKA (reference sequence).

This clonotype was seen at least ten times. The V and J genes are TRBV6-1 and TRBJ1-2, with D possibly being TRBD1 (6 bases). The V and J ends lost 4 bases and 5 bases respectively, with 17 bases between them. This CDR3 contains 15 residues. CDR1 and CDR2 (germline): MNHNS, SASEGT. The DNA of the CDR3 is TGTGCCAGCAGTGTAGGCCTGGACAGCATTTATGGCTACACCTTC. It specifies CASSVGLDSIYGYTF.

V and J are TRBV7-9 and TRBJ2-1; 8 nucleotides match TRBD1. The CDR3 is made up of 15 amino acids. The J segment lost 7 bases and the V segment lost 1 base, leaving 6 bases of the junction unmatched. Germline V gene data show CDR1 as SEHNR and CDR2 as FQNEAQ (reference sequence). The DNA for the CDR3 is TGTGCCAGCAGCTTAGTCCAGGGGGCAGAGAATGAGCAGTTCTTC. This translates into CASSLVQGAENEQFF.

This clonotype was found a few times. This sequence joins TRBV7-3 and TRBJ2-1; 9 nucleotides line up with TRBD1. The CDR3 loop spans 15 amino acids. Trimming at V came to 5 bases and at J to 4 bases, leaving 6 bases not matched to a gene. Germline V gene data show CDR1 as SGHTA and CDR2 as FQGTGA. CDR3 sequence (DNA): TGTGCCAGCAGCCCCGGGACAGGGAATTACAATGAGCAGTTCTTC. Protein product: CASSPGTGNYNEQFF.

The chain carries TRBV20-1 and TRBJ1-1; maybe TRBD1 (5 bases). The germline V gene has CDR1 DFQATT and CDR2 SNEGSKA (reference sequence). V was pared by 3 bases and J by 1 base, with 15 bases between. There are 15 residues in the CDR3. The CDR3 here is CSARGVETENTEAFF. As DNA, the CDR3 is TGCAGTGCTAGGGGTGTTGAGACAGAGAACACTGAAGCTTTCTTT.

This clonotype was observed a handful of times. The chain links TRBV7-9 to TRBJ1-1; D is perhaps TRBD1 (5 bases). The CDR3 loop spans 14 amino acids. The germline V gene has CDR1 SEHNR and CDR2 FQNEAQ (reference sequence). V lost 4 bases and J 6 bases, leaving 15 bases between the germline ends. The CDR3: CASSSTAGFPEAFF. CDR3 sequence (DNA): TGTGCCAGCAGCTCCACCGCAGGGTTTCCTGAAGCTTTCTTT.

There are many counts of this clonotype. V usage is TRBV27 and J usage is TRBJ2-3, with D perhaps matching TRBD1 or TRBD2 (6 bases each). Germline CDR1 is MNHEY and CDR2 is SMNVEV (reference sequence). V lost 3 bases, J lost 2 bases, and 12 bases lay in between. The CDR3 has 15 residues. CDR3: CASSLEGHITDTQYF. As DNA, the CDR3 is TGTGCCAGCAGTTTGGAGGGACACATCACAGATACGCAGTATTTT.

In its sample, this clonotype was seen once. With a much larger clone just one base away, this may be a read error. V is TRBV6-1 and J is TRBJ2-7, with 9 bases fitting TRBD1. This CDR3 region has 15 residues. Germline lookup yields CDR1 MNHNS and CDR2 SASEGT. Losses at the gene ends were 7 bases for V and 6 bases for J; bases not matched to a gene: 13. In nucleotides, the CDR3 is TGTGCCAGCACTCAGGGACAGGGTCATTTGTGCGAGCAGTACTTC. Its translation: CASTQGQGHLCEQYF.

This clonotype was picked up many times. This rearrangement joins TRBV9 to TRBJ2-1, with TRBD2 matching over 8 bases. The CDR3 extends over 18 amino acids. The germline CDR1 and CDR2 sequences are SGDLS and YYNGEE. V trimming: 4 bases; J trimming: 0 bases; junction bases outside the gene matches: 12. The CDR3 sequence is CASSPLAGGHNSYNEQFF. The CDR3 bases are TGTGCCAGCAGCCCACTCGCGGGGGGACATAACTCCTACAATGAGCAGTTCTTC.

The gene calls are TRBV19 and TRBJ1-5; TRBD1 might be the D (6 bases). With 6 bases removed from V and 0 bases from J, the gap between germline ends came to 12 bases. This CDR3 region has 15 residues. Per the germline V gene, CDR1 is LNHDA and CDR2 is SQIVND (reference sequence). CDR3 DNA: TGTGCCAGTAGAGCAGGGGAGGTTAGCAATCAGCCCCAGCATTTT. This codes for CASRAGEVSNQPQHF.

This clonotype was observed many times. This chain connects TRBV10-1 to TRBJ1-2; D is uncertain. This CDR3 spans 13 amino acids. V lost 4 bases to trimming and J lost 8 bases, with 14 bases between them. In germline, CDR1 is WNHNN, CDR2 SYGVQD (reference sequence). The CDR3 sequence: CASSGTGLEGYTF. CDR3 nucleotides: TGCGCCAGCAGTGGAACGGGCTTAGAAGGCTACACCTTC.

Many counts were recorded for this clonotype. This chain links TRBV30 with TRBJ1-6; D is uncertain. The CDR3 is 13 amino acids. Trimming shortened V by 3 bases and J by 5 bases, and 8 bases separated the two germline ends. Germline V CDR1 and CDR2: GTSNPN, SVGIG (reference sequence). CDR3 sequence reads: CAWRAANNSPLHF. For the CDR3, the DNA is TGTGCCTGGAGGGCAGCAAATAATTCACCCCTCCACTTT.

The table lists this clonotype with many counts. The V call is TRBV3-2, the J call TRBJ2-7. TRBV3-2 corresponds to a pseudogene. This CDR3 has 16 residues. This chain's CDR3 is CASSQNPATDSYEQYF. The CDR3 bases are TGTGCCAGCAGCCAGAATCCAGCAACAGACTCCTACGAGCAGTACTTC.

This clonotype showed up many times. V gene TRBV12-3 or TRBV12-4 combines with J gene TRBJ1-5, with a weak D call TRBD1 (6 bases). The CDR3 contains 15 residues. Trimming removed 2 bases from V and 3 bases from J, with 11 bases in between. The CDR3 protein is CASSLMTGINQPQHF. DNA for the CDR3: TGTGCCAGCAGTTTAATGACAGGCATCAATCAGCCCCAGCATTTT.

CDR3 amino acids: CASSSRAVTEAFF. DNA of the CDR3: TGTGCCAGCAGCTCTCGGGCGGTCACTGAAGCTTTCTTT. The chain is built from TRBV3-1 and TRBJ1-1, with no clear D. This CDR3 is built from 13 residues. The V gene lost 5 bases and the J gene lost 4 bases, with 11 bases spanning the gap. CDR1 and CDR2 from the germline V gene are LGHDT and YNNKEL (reference sequence). Combining the CDR3 with reference TRBV3-1 and TRBJ1-1 gives the whole variable domain DTAVSQTPKYLVTQMGNDKSIKCEQNLGHDTMYWYKQDSKKFLKIMFSYNNKELIINETVPNRFSPKSPDKAHLNLHINSLELGDSAVYFCASSSRAVTEAFFGQGTRLTVV.

This clonotype showed up many times. V is TRBV2 and J is TRBJ2-1; 7 nucleotides line up with TRBD1. This CDR3 region has 15 residues. In germline, CDR1 is SNHLY, CDR2 FYNNEI. V trimming: 7 bases; J trimming: 4 bases; junction bases outside the gene matches: 10. CDR3 coding DNA: TGTGCCAGCAAATATCGGGACAGCGCTTACAATGAGCAGTTCTTC. Translating it yields CASKYRDSAYNEQFF.

The sample holds many counts of this clonotype. The CDR3 sequence: CSANRDRDDYEQYF. CDR3 DNA sequence: TGCAGTGCTAACCGGGACAGGGACGACTACGAGCAGTACTTC. This rearrangement joins TRBV20-1 to TRBJ2-7; 9 bases are a match to TRBD1. Trimming cost V 4 bases and J 3 bases; bases outside gene matches: 7. CDR1 and CDR2 from the germline V gene are DFQATT and SNEGSKA (reference sequence). The CDR3 runs to 14 residues.

This clonotype was found many times. CDR3: CATSDPGNTQYF. CDR3 DNA sequence: TGTGCCACCAGTGACCCTGGAAATACGCAGTATTTT. This sequence joins TRBV24-1 and TRBJ2-3, with unresolved D. This CDR3 comprises 12 residues. The V end lost 4 bases, the J end lost 7 bases, and 8 bases lay between the germline ends. Germline CDR1 reads KGHDR; CDR2 reads SFDVKD.